A single sample gave rise to the 11 T cell receptor beta chains below, sequenced in a study of T-cell memory formation after mild COVID-19. MiXCR, run by TCRdb on the 5' RACE reads, gives a single entry per CDR3 protein. The data hold 400,000 to 500,000 distinct CDR3 sequences, with roughly 20% observed a single time. Sequenced input: PBMCs or a T cell subset sorted from them (not recorded which). These receptors were taken from an adult woman who had mild COVID-19 (a few samples of this study predate the infection). Cell type and time point are not known.

The chain recombines TRBV12-3 or TRBV12-4 with TRBJ2-1, with a weak D call TRBD1 (6 bases). The CDR3 has 15 amino acids. The V end lost 2 bases, the J end lost 7 bases, and 15 bases lay between the germline ends. In DNA, the CDR3 is TGTGCCAGCAGTTTAAGTACAGGGAAGTTTAATGAGCAGTTCTTC. It encodes CASSLSTGKFNEQFF.

In regard to this clonotype: One end of the junction fails to match germline, which may point to a read error. The chain uses TRBV2 and TRBJ1-6; D call uncertain. The CDR3 has 16 amino acids. Looked up from germline, CDR1 is SNHLY and CDR2 is FYNNEI. CDR3 in amino acids: CASSETSSSYNSPLQF. CDR3 DNA sequence: TGTGCCAGCAGTGAAACATCCAGCTCCTATAATTCACCCCTCCAATTT.

The genes are TRBV5-1 and TRBJ2-5; 10 bases line up with TRBD2. The CDR3 is 16 residues long. The ends lost 0 bases at V and 5 bases at J; junction bases unmatched: 7. Per germline, CDR1 SGHRS and CDR2 YFSETQ. This CDR3 is CASSLGASGSIETQYF. The CDR3 DNA follows: TGCGCCAGCAGCTTGGGGGCTAGCGGGAGTATTGAGACCCAGTACTTC.

This sequence joins TRBV12-3 or TRBV12-4 and TRBJ1-1; no definite D call. CDR3 size: 14 residues. The V end lost 6 bases, the J end lost 2 bases, and 13 bases lay between the germline ends. The CDR3 sequence: CASSFGVGNTEAFF. The CDR3 DNA sequence: TGTGCCAGCAGCTTTGGGGTCGGAAACACTGAAGCTTTCTTT.

V and J are TRBV7-9 and TRBJ1-6; perhaps TRBD1 as D (5 bases). Germline V gives CDR1 SEHNR, CDR2 FQNEAQ (reference sequence). Trimming took off 5 bases at V and 0 bases at J, with 17 bases between the two ends. The CDR3 extends over 18 amino acids. CDR3 coding DNA: TGTGCCAGCAGCCCGGCGGGGGGAGGGAGCTCCTATAATTCACCCCTCCACTTT. This codes for CASSPAGGGSSYNSPLHF.

The table lists this clonotype with a few counts. The gene calls are TRBV29-1 and TRBJ2-1; tentatively, D is TRBD1 (5 bases). Germline values: CDR1 SQVTM, CDR2 ANQGSEA. The CDR3 extends over 10 amino acids. The CDR3 nucleotides read TGCAGTATAGGGGTGTACGAGCAGTTCTTC. Translated: CSIGVYEQFF.

This clonotype was found a few times. The chain carries TRBV6-2 or TRBV6-3 and TRBJ2-3, with 12 positions matching TRBD2. The CDR3 extends over 19 amino acids. Trimming at V came to 2 bases and at J to 6 bases, leaving 15 bases not matched to a gene. Germline values: CDR1 MNHEY, CDR2 SVGEGT. CDR3 in amino acids: CASSYTKITSGRLSDTQYF. DNA for the CDR3: TGTGCCAGCAGTTACACGAAGATAACTAGCGGGAGGTTGAGTGATACGCAGTATTTT.

The V gene is TRBV27, the J gene TRBJ2-1; TRBD2 agrees at 11 bases. With 4 bases clipped from V and 8 bases from J, the junction kept 10 bases outside the gene matches. In germline, CDR1 is MNHEY, CDR2 SMNVEV (reference sequence). The CDR3 length is 16 residues. DNA for the CDR3: TGTGCCAGCAGTTCCCTAACTAGCGGGAGAGCCCATGAGCAGTTCTTC. Translated: CASSSLTSGRAHEQFF.

CDR3 amino acids: CASSQDALQTGNTIYF. In nucleotides, the CDR3 is TGCGCCAGCAGCCAAGACGCTCTCCAGACTGGAAACACCATATATTTT. The chain is built from TRBV4-1 and TRBJ1-3; D gene uncertain. The V gene lost 0 bases and the J gene lost 2 bases, with 11 bases spanning the gap. The CDR3 extends over 16 amino acids. Germline values: CDR1 MGHRA, CDR2 YSYEKL.

This chain connects TRBV24-1 to TRBJ2-7, with 9 bases fitting TRBD1. The trim removed 6 bases at V and 1 base at J, leaving 9 bases unmatched. From germline, CDR1 is KGHDR and CDR2 SFDVKD. There are 16 residues in the CDR3. The CDR3 region is CATSKGQGGRSYEQYF. In DNA, the CDR3 is TGTGCCACCAGTAAGGGACAGGGAGGACGATCCTACGAGCAGTACTTC.

This rearrangement joins TRBV20-1 to TRBJ2-7; 10 nucleotides line up with TRBD1. The CDR3 has 16 residues. Germline-derived CDR1 and CDR2 are DFQATT and SNEGSKA (reference sequence). The trim removed 3 bases at V and 0 bases at J, leaving 8 bases unmatched. CDR3 region: CSASIIGQGVSYEQYF. The CDR3 DNA sequence: TGCAGTGCTAGTATCATCGGACAGGGGGTCTCCTACGAGCAGTACTTC.